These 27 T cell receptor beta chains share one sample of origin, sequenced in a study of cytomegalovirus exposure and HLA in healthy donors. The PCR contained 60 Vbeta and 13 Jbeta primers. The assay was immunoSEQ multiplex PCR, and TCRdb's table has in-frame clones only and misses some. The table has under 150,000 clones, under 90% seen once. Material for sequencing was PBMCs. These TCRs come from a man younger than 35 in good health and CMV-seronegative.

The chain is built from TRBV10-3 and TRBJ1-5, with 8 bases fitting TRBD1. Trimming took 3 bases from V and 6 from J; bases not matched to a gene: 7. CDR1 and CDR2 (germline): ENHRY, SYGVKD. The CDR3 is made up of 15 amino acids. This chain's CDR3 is CAISEGGQGSQPQHF. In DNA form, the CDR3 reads TGTGCCATCAGTGAAGGAGGACAGGGTTCTCAGCCCCAGCATTTT.

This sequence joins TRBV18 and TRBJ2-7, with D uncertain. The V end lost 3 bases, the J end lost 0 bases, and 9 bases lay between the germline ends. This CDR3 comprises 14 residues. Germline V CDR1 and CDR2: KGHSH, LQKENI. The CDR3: CASSPSGLSYEQYF. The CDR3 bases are TGTGCCAGCTCACCTTCAGGCCTCTCCTACGAGCAGTACTTC.

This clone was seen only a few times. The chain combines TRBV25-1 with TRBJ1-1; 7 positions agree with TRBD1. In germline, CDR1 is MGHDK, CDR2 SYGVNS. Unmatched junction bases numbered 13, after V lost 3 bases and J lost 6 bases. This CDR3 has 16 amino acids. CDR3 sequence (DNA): TGTGCCAGCAGTGAGGTCGGCAGGGGAAGGGGGCCTGAAGCTTTCTTT. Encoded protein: CASSEVGRGRGPEAFF.

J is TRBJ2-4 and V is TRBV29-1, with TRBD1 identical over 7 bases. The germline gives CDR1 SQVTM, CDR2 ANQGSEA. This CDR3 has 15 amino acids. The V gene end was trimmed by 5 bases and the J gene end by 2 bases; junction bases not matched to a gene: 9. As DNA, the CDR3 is TGCAGCGTTTCCGGGTTGGGACAGCCCAAAAACATTCAGTACTTC. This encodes CSVSGLGQPKNIQYF. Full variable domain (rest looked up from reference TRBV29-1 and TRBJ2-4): SAVISQKPSRDICQRGTSLTIQCQVDSQVTMMFWYRQQPGQSLTLIATANQGSEATYESGFVIDKFPISRPNLTFSTLTVSNMSPEDSSIYLCSVSGLGQPKNIQYFGAGTRLSVL.

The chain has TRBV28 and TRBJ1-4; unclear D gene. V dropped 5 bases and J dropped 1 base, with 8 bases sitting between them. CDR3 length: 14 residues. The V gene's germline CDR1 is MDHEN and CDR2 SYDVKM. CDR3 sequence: CASSTVQTNEKLFF. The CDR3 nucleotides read TGTGCCAGCAGTACGGTTCAAACTAATGAAAAACTGTTTTTT.

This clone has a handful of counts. CDR3 nucleotide sequence: TGTGCCAGCAGTTATGGCGGGAACGAGCAGTACTTC. Protein product: CASSYGGNEQYF. This chain connects TRBV6-5 to TRBJ2-7; tentatively, D is TRBD2 (6 bases). This CDR3 region has 12 residues. V lost 3 bases and J lost 5, with 8 bases in between. Germline assignment: CDR1 MNHEY and CDR2 SVGAGI.

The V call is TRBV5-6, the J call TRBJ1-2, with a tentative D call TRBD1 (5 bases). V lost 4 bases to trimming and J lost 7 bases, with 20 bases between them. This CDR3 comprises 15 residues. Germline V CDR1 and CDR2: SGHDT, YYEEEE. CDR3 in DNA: TGTGCCAGCAGCGGCACAACGGGGGGGTACTTTGGCTACACCTTC. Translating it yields CASSGTTGGYFGYTF.

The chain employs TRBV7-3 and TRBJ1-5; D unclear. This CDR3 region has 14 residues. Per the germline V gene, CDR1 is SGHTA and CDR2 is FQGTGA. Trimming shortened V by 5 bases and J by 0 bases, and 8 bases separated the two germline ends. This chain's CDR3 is CASSPSYSNQPQHF. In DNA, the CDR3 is TGTGCCAGCAGCCCTAGTTATAGCAATCAGCCCCAGCATTTT.

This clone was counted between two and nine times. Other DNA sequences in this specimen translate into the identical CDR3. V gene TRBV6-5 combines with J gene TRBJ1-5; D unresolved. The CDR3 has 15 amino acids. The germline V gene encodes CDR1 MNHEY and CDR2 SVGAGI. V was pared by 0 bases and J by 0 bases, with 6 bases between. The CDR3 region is CASSYSQNSNQPQHF. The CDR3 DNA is TGTGCCAGCAGTTACTCGCAGAATAGCAATCAGCCCCAGCATTTT.

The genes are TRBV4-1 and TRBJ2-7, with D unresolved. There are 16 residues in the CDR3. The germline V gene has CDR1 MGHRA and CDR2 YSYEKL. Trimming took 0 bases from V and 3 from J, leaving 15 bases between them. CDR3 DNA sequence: TGCGCCAGCAGCCAAGATCCCCAGATGGTGCACTACGAGCAGTACTTC. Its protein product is CASSQDPQMVHYEQYF.

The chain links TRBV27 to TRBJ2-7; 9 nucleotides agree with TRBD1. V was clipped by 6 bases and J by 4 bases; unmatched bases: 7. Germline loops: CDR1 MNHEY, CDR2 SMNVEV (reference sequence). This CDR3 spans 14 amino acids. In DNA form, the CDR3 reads TGTGCCAGCAGGGGCGACAGGGGGTATTACGAGCAGTACTTC. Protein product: CASRGDRGYYEQYF.

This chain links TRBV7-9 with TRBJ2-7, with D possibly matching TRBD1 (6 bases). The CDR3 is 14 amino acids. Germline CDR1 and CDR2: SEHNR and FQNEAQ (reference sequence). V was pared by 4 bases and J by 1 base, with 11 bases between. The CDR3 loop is CASSSRGGSYEQYF. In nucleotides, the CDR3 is TGTGCCAGCAGCTCCAGGGGCGGATCCTACGAGCAGTACTTC. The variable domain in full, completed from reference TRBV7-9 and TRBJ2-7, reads DTGVSQNPRHKITKRGQNVTFRCDPISEHNRLYWYRQTLGQGPEFLTYFQNEAQLEKSRLLSDRFSAERPKGSFSTLEIQRTEQGDSAMYLCASSSRGGSYEQYFGPGTRLTVT.

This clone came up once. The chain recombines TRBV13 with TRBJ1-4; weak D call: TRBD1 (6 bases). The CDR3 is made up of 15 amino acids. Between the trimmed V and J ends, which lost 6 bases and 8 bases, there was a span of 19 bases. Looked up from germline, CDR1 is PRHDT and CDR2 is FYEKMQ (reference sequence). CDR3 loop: CASRAGARSFEKLFF. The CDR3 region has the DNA TGTGCCAGCAGGGCAGGGGCGCGGAGCTTCGAAAAACTGTTTTTT.

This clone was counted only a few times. The CDR3, as DNA: TGTGCCAGCAGCGCTGACAGGGGGCGAACCTACGAGCAGTACTTC. Protein product: CASSADRGRTYEQYF. The chain carries TRBV5-4 and TRBJ2-7, with TRBD1 matching over 10 bases. Per the germline V gene, CDR1 is SGHNT and CDR2 is YYREEE (reference sequence). This CDR3 is 15 amino acids long. Germline trimming cut 4 bases from V and 2 bases from J; bases unmatched to any gene: 6.

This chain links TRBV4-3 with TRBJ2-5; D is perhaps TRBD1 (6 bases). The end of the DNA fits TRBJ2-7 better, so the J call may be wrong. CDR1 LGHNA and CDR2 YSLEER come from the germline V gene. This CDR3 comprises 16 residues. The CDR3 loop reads CASSQEAGRGVYEQYF. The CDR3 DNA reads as TGCGCCAGCAGCCAAGAGGCGGGCAGGGGCGTCTACGAGCAGTACTTC.

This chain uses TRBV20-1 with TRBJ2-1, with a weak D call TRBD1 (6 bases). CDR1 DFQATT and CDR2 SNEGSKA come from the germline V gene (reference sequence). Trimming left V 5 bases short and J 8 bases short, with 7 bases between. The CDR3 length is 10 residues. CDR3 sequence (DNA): TGCAGTGCTCGGACAGATGAGCAGTTCTTC. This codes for CSARTDEQFF.

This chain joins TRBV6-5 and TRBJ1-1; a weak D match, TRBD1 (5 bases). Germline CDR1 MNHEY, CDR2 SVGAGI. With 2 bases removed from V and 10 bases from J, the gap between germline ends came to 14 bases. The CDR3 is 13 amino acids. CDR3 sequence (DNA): TGTGCCAGCAGTTACGATGCGGGGGGACGAGCTTTCTTT. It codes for CASSYDAGGRAFF.

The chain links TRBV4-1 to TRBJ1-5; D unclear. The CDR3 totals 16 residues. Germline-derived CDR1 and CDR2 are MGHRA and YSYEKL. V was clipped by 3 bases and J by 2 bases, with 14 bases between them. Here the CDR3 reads CASSQVSLGGNQPQHF. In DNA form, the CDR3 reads TGCGCCAGCAGCCAGGTCTCCCTCGGGGGCAATCAGCCCCAGCATTTT.

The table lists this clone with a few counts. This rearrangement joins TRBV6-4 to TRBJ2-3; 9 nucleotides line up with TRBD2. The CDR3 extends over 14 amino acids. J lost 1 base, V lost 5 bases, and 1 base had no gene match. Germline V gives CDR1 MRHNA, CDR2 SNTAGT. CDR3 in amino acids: CASSPSGGTDTQYF. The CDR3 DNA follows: TGTGCCAGCAGTCCTAGCGGGGGCACAGATACGCAGTATTTT.

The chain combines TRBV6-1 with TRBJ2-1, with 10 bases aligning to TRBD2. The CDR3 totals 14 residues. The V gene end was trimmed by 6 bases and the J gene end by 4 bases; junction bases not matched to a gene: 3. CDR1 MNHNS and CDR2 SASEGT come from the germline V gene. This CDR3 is CASSPGLAYNEQFF. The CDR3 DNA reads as TGTGCCAGCAGCCCGGGACTAGCGTACAATGAGCAGTTCTTC.

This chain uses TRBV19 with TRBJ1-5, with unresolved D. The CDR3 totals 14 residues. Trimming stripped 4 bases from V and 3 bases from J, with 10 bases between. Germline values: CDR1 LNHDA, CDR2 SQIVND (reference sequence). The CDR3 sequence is CASSNRELNQPQHF. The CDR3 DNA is TGTGCCAGTAGTAACCGTGAACTCAATCAGCCCCAGCATTTT.

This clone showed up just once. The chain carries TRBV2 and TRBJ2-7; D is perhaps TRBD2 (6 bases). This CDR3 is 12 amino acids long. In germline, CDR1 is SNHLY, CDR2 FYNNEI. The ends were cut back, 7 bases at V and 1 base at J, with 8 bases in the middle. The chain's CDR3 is CASTGGSYEQYF. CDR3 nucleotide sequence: TGTGCCAGCACAGGAGGGTCCTACGAGCAGTACTTC.

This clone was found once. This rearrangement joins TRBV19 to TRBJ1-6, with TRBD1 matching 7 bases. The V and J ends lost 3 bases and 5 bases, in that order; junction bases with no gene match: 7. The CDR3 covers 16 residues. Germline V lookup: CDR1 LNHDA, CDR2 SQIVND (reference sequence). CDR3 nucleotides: TGTGCCAGTAGTATGTCGACAGGGAAAGATAATTCACCCCTCCACTTT. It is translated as CASSMSTGKDNSPLHF. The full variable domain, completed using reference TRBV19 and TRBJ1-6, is DGGITQSPKYLFRKEGQNVTLSCEQNLNHDAMYWYRQDPGQGLRLIYYSQIVNDFQKGDIAEGYSVSREKKESFPLTVTSAQKNPTAFYLCASSMSTGKDNSPLHFGNGTRLTVT.

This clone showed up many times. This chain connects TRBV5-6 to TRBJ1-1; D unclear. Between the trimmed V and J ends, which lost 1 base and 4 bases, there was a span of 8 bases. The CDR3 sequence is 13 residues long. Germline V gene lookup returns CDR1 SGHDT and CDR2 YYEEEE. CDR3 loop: CASSLWRGTEAFF. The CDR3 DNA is TGTGCCAGCAGCTTGTGGCGGGGCACTGAAGCTTTCTTT.

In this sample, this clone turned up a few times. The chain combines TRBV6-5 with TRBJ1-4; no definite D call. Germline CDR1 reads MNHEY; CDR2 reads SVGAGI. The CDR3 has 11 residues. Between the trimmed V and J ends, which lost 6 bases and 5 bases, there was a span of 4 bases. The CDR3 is CASSQNEKLFF. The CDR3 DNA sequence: TGTGCCAGCAGCCAGAATGAAAAACTGTTTTTT.

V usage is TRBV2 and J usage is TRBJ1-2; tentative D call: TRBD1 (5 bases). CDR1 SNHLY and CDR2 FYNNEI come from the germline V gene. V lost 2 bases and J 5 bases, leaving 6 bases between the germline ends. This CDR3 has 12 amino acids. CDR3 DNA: TGTGCCAGCAGTGAAAGGACATATGGCTACACCTTC. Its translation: CASSERTYGYTF. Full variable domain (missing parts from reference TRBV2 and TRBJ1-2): EPEVTQTPSHQVTQMGQEVILRCVPISNHLYFYWYRQILGQKVEFLVSFYNNEISEKSEIFDDQFSVERPDGSNFTLKIRSTKLEDSAMYFCASSERTYGYTFGSGTRLTVV.

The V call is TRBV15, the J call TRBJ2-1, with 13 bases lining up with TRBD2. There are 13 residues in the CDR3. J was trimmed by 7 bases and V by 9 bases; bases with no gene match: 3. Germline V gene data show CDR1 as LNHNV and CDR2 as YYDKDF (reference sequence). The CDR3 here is CATEGLAGNEQFF. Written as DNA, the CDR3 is TGTGCCACTGAGGGACTAGCGGGGAATGAGCAGTTCTTC.